This T cell receptor (beta chain) comes out of a study of shared clonotypes between healthy human individuals. Profiled with immunoSEQ multiplex PCR; TCRdb holds only in-frame clones, not every one. This table has about 670,000 clones, roughly 70% appearing once. Trimming removed 0 bases from V and 4 bases from J; junction bases left unmatched: 8. The CDR3 contains 18 residues. CDR1 is MDHEN, CDR2 SYDVKM, per germline. This clonotype was obtained from a woman aged 25 to 39 in good health. The sequencing sample was made of memory CD4+ T cells sorted from blood. Subset specified: CD45RA-negative fraction. The rearrangement uses TRBV28 and TRBJ2-1; 11 nucleotides match TRBD2. The CDR3: CASSLWNFGTSGYNEQFF. The CDR3 DNA sequence: TGTGCCAGCAGTTTATGGAATTTCGGGACTAGCGGTTACAATGAGCAGTTCTTC.